Listed here are 25 T cell receptor beta chains from one sample, sequenced in a study of vaccination and CD4 T cells after COVID-19. Treatment reported: roughly ten-day PBMC culture with coronavirus spike peptide pools or control peptides (ViraFEST assay). The Oncomine TCR Beta short-read assay generated sequence data from the DNA of cultured CD4+ T cells. Using its own MiXCR run on the PCR reads, TCRdb lists one record per CDR3 protein. In the table there are roughly 20,000 distinct CDR3 sequences, about half of which are singletons. These receptors are not linked to any known antigen. The sample was CD4+ T cells from blood, cultured in vitro. These receptors were taken from a human donor who had recovered from COVID-19.

The chain joins TRBV28 to TRBJ1-2; unclear D gene. V lost 5 bases and J lost 3, with 13 bases in between. Germline CDR1 is MDHEN and CDR2 is SYDVKM. This CDR3 is 14 amino acids long. The chain's CDR3 is CASSTTRRHYGYTF. The CDR3 DNA follows: TGTGCCAGCAGTACCACACGAAGGCACTATGGCTACACCTTC.

This clonotype came up once. The CDR3, as DNA: TGTGCCATCAGAGCGGGACGGGGTAATGAAAAACTGTTTTTT. Its protein product is CAIRAGRGNEKLFF. This sequence joins TRBV10-3 and TRBJ1-4; TRBD1 is a possible D gene (5 bases). The CDR3 length is 14 residues. The V and J ends lost 6 bases and 4 bases respectively, with 12 bases between them. Germline loops: CDR1 ENHRY, CDR2 SYGVKD.

This clonotype has just a few counts. The chain joins TRBV20-1 to TRBJ2-3, with no clear D. Germline lookup yields CDR1 DFQATT and CDR2 SNEGSKA (reference sequence). The CDR3 is made up of 12 amino acids. The V gene lost 7 bases and the J gene lost 1 base, with 9 bases spanning the gap. The CDR3 sequence: CSVRRGTDTQYF. DNA of the CDR3: TGCAGTGTCCGGCGTGGCACAGATACGCAGTATTTT.

In this sample, this clonotype turned up once. This sequence joins TRBV6-1 and TRBJ2-2; D uncertain. The CDR3 covers 14 residues. Trimming pared 0 bases from V and 1 base from J, leaving 3 bases between. Germline CDR1 and CDR2: MNHNS and SASEGT. Here the CDR3 DNA reads TGTGCCAGCAGTGAAGCCGGGAACACCGGGGAGCTGTTTTTT. This translates into CASSEAGNTGELFF.

The chain recombines TRBV10-3 with TRBJ1-5, with TRBD1 as a possible D gene (5 bases). From germline, CDR1 is ENHRY and CDR2 SYGVKD. V was cut by 5 bases and J by 0 bases, with 11 bases left in between. The CDR3 covers 15 residues. The CDR3 sequence: CAISSGGGSNQPQHF. The CDR3, as DNA: TGTGCCATCAGTAGCGGTGGGGGTAGCAATCAGCCCCAGCATTTT.

The chain carries TRBV20-1 and TRBJ1-6; D gene uncertain. The CDR3 has 14 amino acids. The germline V and J ends were trimmed by 3 bases and 11 bases, with 17 bases remaining between them. CDR1 is DFQATT, CDR2 SNEGSKA, per germline (reference sequence). CDR3 residues: CSASQADGYPPLHF. CDR3 coding DNA: TGCAGTGCTAGTCAGGCGGACGGTTATCCACCCCTCCACTTT.

V gene TRBV6-2 or TRBV6-3 combines with J gene TRBJ1-1; a weak D match, TRBD1 (5 bases). The germline V gene encodes CDR1 MNHEY and CDR2 SVGEGT. The CDR3 contains 13 residues. Trimming cost V 11 bases and J 2 bases, with 15 bases left between them. CDR3 sequence (DNA): TGTGCCTCCCGGTGGAGGGGAAACACTGAAGCTTTCTTT. It specifies CASRWRGNTEAFF.

The chain couples TRBV3-1 to TRBJ2-3; a weak D match, TRBD2 (6 bases). V was shortened by 3 bases and J by 0 bases, with 10 bases between the two germline ends. This CDR3 spans 15 amino acids. In germline, CDR1 is LGHDT, CDR2 YNNKEL (reference sequence). This CDR3 reads CASSHSGDSTDTQYF. CDR3 coding DNA: TGTGCCAGCAGCCATTCGGGGGATAGCACAGATACGCAGTATTTT.

There are a few counts of this clonotype. The chain is built from TRBV20-1 and TRBJ1-1; D may be TRBD1 (6 bases). Looked up from germline, CDR1 is DFQATT and CDR2 is SNEGSKA (reference sequence). The CDR3 sequence is 14 residues long. V gave up 5 bases and J gave up 4 bases, with 17 bases separating them. DNA of the CDR3: TGCAGTGCTTCGGGGGCGACGGGCACCACTGAAGCTTTCTTT. Protein product: CSASGATGTTEAFF.

The rearrangement uses TRBV10-3 and TRBJ2-1; D is possibly TRBD2 (6 bases). Germline loops: CDR1 ENHRY, CDR2 SYGVKD. V was clipped by 10 bases and J by 4 bases, with 17 bases between them. The CDR3 is made up of 14 amino acids. CDR3 sequence (DNA): TGTGCCACCTCGGAGGGGCAGGGATACAATGAGCAGTTCTTC. This translates into CATSEGQGYNEQFF.

J is TRBJ2-3 and V is TRBV20-1; TRBD2 is a possible D gene (6 bases). Trimming took off 1 base at V and 0 bases at J, with 11 bases between the two ends. Germline V gene data show CDR1 as DFQATT and CDR2 as SNEGSKA (reference sequence). There are 15 residues in the CDR3. The CDR3 loop is CSARGGSGSTDTQYF. DNA of the CDR3: TGCAGTGCTAGAGGGGGTAGCGGTAGCACAGATACGCAGTATTTT.

This sequence joins TRBV2 and TRBJ2-7; TRBD1 matches at 8 bases. CDR1 and CDR2 (germline): SNHLY, FYNNEI. Losses at the gene ends were 3 bases for V and 2 bases for J; bases not matched to a gene: 3. This CDR3 comprises 14 residues. The CDR3 spells CASSENRGTYEQYF. CDR3 sequence (DNA): TGTGCCAGCAGTGAGAACAGGGGGACCTACGAGCAGTACTTC.

This clonotype was recorded a few times. This sequence joins TRBV30 and TRBJ1-5; 7 bases line up with TRBD1. Trimming at V came to 1 base and at J to 7 bases, leaving 4 bases not matched to a gene. The length of the CDR3 is 13 residues. In germline, CDR1 is GTSNPN, CDR2 SVGIG (reference sequence). This CDR3 is CAWSGQGGQPQHF. The CDR3, as DNA: TGTGCCTGGAGTGGACAGGGCGGGCAGCCCCAGCATTTT.

The chain joins TRBV3-1 to TRBJ1-1; D uncertain. The CDR3 spans 15 residues. Trimming removed 3 bases from V and 0 bases from J, with 11 bases in between. Germline loops: CDR1 LGHDT, CDR2 YNNKEL (reference sequence). The DNA for the CDR3 is TGTGCCAGCAGCCATCGGGTTGGAGTGAACACTGAAGCTTTCTTT. This sequence encodes CASSHRVGVNTEAFF. Supplemented by reference TRBV3-1 and TRBJ1-1, the full variable domain reads DTAVSQTPKYLVTQMGNDKSIKCEQNLGHDTMYWYKQDSKKFLKIMFSYNNKELIINETVPNRFSPKSPDKAHLNLHINSLELGDSAVYFCASSHRVGVNTEAFFGQGTRLTVV.

The V gene is TRBV2, the J gene TRBJ2-5; maybe TRBD1 (6 bases). This CDR3 contains 15 residues. Germline V gene lookup returns CDR1 SNHLY and CDR2 FYNNEI. V gave up 6 bases and J gave up 7 bases, with 21 bases separating them. The CDR3 spells CASRPDRQTQGTQYF. DNA of the CDR3: TGTGCCAGCAGACCCGACCGACAGACACAGGGGACCCAGTACTTC.

The chain is built from TRBV5-8 and TRBJ1-5; 11 positions agree with TRBD1. The CDR3 is 13 residues long. V dropped 4 bases and J dropped 7; count of bases not matched to a gene: 1. The germline V gene encodes CDR1 SGHTS and CDR2 YDEGEE. The DNA of the CDR3 is TGTGCCAGCAGCCGGGACAGGGGGCAGCCCCAGCATTTT. Translation gives CASSRDRGQPQHF. The whole variable domain, remainder taken from reference TRBV5-8 and TRBJ1-5, is EAGVTQSPTHLIKTRGQQATLRCSPISGHTSVYWYQQALGLGLQFLLWYDEGEERNRGNFPPRFSGRQFPNYSSELNVNALELEDSALYLCASSRDRGQPQHFGDGTRLSIL.

Only a few counts were recorded for this clonotype. The rearrangement joins TRBV10-1 to TRBJ2-7; 8 nucleotides agree with TRBD1. The germline gives CDR1 WNHNN, CDR2 SYGVQD (reference sequence). The CDR3 length is 14 residues. V lost 0 bases, J lost 5 bases, and 3 bases stayed unmatched. Here the CDR3 DNA reads TGCGCCAGCAGTGAGTCAACGGACAGGGACGAGCAGTACTTC. Translated: CASSESTDRDEQYF.

This clonotype was found a few times. This sequence joins TRBV4-2 and TRBJ1-6, with a possible D match to TRBD1 (6 bases). Deletions cut 3 bases from V and 7 bases from J, with 28 bases between. Per the germline V gene, CDR1 is LGHNA and CDR2 is YNFKEQ. CDR3 length: 20 amino acids. CDR3 nucleotide sequence: TGTGCCAGCAGCCAGATCAGGGGTGCCGGGACACCGATCCCGAATTCACCCCTCCACTTT. This encodes CASSQIRGAGTPIPNSPLHF.

This clonotype was counted a few times. The rearrangement links TRBV7-2 to TRBJ1-6; D is ambiguous. The ends were cut back, 1 base at V and 5 bases at J, with 9 bases in the middle. This CDR3 contains 15 residues. Germline V CDR1 and CDR2: SGHTA, FQGNSA. In DNA, the CDR3 is TGTGCCAGCAGCTTAGGTCCGGTGCATAATTCACCCCTCCACTTT. Protein: CASSLGPVHNSPLHF.

The rearrangement links TRBV11-2 to TRBJ2-4; TRBD1 matches 7 bases. Germline V gene lookup returns CDR1 SGHAT and CDR2 FQNNGV. Trimming cost V 6 bases and J 8 bases; bases outside gene matches: 4. The CDR3 contains 12 residues. DNA of the CDR3: TGTGCCAGCAGTCGCGACAGGGACATTCAGTACTTC. Its protein product is CASSRDRDIQYF.

This clonotype was seen once. This sequence joins TRBV5-1 and TRBJ2-7; 13 bases agree with TRBD2. Germline CDR1 reads SGHRS; CDR2 reads YFSETQ. CDR3 length: 15 residues. Trimming took 6 bases from V and 7 from J; bases not matched to a gene: 10. In DNA, the CDR3 is TGCGCCAGCAAGCCCGGGACTAGCGGGACGGGTGAGCAGTACTTC. Residues: CASKPGTSGTGEQYF.

Here the CDR3 reads CAGDGGPKAKNIQYF. CDR3 nucleotide sequence: TGTGCCGGGGACGGGGGGCCCAAGGCCAAAAACATTCAGTACTTC. The V and J genes are TRBV6-1 and TRBJ2-4, with a possible D match to TRBD2 (7 bases). Between the trimmed V and J ends, which lost 11 bases and 1 base, there was a span of 18 bases. Germline lookup yields CDR1 MNHNS and CDR2 SASEGT. CDR3 length: 15 amino acids.

This clonotype showed up just a few times. The genes are TRBV20-1 and TRBJ1-2; 8 bases agree with TRBD1. The CDR3 extends over 19 amino acids. V was pared by 3 bases and J by 2 bases, with 20 bases of the junction left unmatched. CDR1 is DFQATT and CDR2 is SNEGSKA in the germline V gene (reference sequence). The DNA for the CDR3 is TGCAGTGCTAGTAACCTACTGTGGAGGACAGGGATTTCAAACTATGGCTACACCTTC. This sequence encodes CSASNLLWRTGISNYGYTF.

This chain connects TRBV20-1 to TRBJ2-7; 7 nucleotides line up with TRBD1. CDR3 length equals 12 residues. J gave up 3 bases and V 7 bases, and 6 bases lay outside the gene matches. In germline, CDR1 is DFQATT, CDR2 SNEGSKA (reference sequence). CDR3 coding DNA: TGCAGTGTCGGGACAGAATACTACGAGCAGTACTTC. Protein product: CSVGTEYYEQYF.

The chain couples TRBV5-4 to TRBJ1-2; D unresolved. CDR1 and CDR2 from the germline V gene are SGHNT and YYREEE (reference sequence). Trimming stripped 0 bases from V and 5 bases from J, with 23 bases between. This CDR3 contains 18 residues. The CDR3 DNA reads as TGTGCCAGCAGCTTGGAAGCTAGCACCCGCATTCAAGGATATGGCTACACCTTC. The encoded protein is CASSLEASTRIQGYGYTF.